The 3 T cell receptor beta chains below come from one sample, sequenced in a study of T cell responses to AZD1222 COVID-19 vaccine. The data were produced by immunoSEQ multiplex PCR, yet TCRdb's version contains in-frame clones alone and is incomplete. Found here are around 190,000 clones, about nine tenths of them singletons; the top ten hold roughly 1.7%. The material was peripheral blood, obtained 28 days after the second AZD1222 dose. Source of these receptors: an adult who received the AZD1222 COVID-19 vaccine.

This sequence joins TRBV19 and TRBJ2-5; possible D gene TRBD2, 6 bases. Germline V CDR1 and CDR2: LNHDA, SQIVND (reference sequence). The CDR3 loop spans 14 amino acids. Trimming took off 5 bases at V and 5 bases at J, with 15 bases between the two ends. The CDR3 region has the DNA TGTGCCAGTAGTCGTTCTGGGAGGATGGAGACCCAGTACTTC. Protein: CASSRSGRMETQYF.

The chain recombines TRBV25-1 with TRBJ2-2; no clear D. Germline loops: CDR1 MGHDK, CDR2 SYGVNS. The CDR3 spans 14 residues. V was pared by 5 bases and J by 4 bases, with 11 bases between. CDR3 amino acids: CASSRVVGTGELFF. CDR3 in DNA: TGTGCCAGCAGTAGGGTCGTCGGCACCGGGGAGCTGTTTTTT. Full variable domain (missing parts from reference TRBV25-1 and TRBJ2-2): EADIYQTPRYLVIGTGKKITLECSQTMGHDKMYWYQQDPGMELHLIHYSYGVNSTEKGDLSSESTVSRIRTEHFPLTLESARPSHTSQYLCASSRVVGTGELFFGEGSRLTVL.

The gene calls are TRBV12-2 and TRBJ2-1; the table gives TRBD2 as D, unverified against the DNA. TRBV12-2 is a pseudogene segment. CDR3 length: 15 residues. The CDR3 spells CASRLTLAAYNEQFF. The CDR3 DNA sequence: TGTGCAAGTCGCTTAACACTAGCGGCCTACAATGAGCAGTTCTTC.